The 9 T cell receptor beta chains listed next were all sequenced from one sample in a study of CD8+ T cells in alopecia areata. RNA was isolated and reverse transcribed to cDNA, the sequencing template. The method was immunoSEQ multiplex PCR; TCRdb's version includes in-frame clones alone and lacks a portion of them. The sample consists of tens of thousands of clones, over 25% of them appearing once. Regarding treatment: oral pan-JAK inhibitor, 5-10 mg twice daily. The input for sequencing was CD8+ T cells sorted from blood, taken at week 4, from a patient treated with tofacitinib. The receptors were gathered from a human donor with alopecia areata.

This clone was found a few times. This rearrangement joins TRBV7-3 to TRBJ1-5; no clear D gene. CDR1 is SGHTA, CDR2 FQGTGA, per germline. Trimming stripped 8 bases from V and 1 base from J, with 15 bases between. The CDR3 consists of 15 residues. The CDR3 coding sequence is TGTGCCAGCGAAGAAGGGAGTGGAAGCAATCAGCCCCAGCATTTT. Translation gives CASEEGSGSNQPQHF.

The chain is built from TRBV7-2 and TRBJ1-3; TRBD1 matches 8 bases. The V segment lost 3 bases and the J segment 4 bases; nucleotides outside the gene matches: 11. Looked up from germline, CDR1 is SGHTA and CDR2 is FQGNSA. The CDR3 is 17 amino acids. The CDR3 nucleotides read TGTGCCAGCAGCTTTGCCCGACAGGACAGGGAGGGAAACACCATATATTTT. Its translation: CASSFARQDREGNTIYF.

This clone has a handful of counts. The CDR3 loop is CASSFGTLSYEQYF. The CDR3 DNA sequence: TGCGCCAGCAGCTTCGGGACTCTCTCCTACGAGCAGTACTTC. The V and J genes are TRBV5-1 and TRBJ2-7; possibly TRBD2 for D (6 bases). The germline CDR1 and CDR2 sequences are SGHRS and YFSETQ. This CDR3 has 14 residues. Trimming cost V 2 bases and J 0 bases, with 9 bases left between them.

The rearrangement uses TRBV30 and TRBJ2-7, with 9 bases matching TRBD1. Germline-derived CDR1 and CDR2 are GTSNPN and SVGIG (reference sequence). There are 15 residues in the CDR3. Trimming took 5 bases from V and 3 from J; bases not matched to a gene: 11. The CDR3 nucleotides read TGTGCCTGGGAAGCCGGGACAGGGACCCTCTACGAGCAGTACTTC. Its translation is CAWEAGTGTLYEQYF.

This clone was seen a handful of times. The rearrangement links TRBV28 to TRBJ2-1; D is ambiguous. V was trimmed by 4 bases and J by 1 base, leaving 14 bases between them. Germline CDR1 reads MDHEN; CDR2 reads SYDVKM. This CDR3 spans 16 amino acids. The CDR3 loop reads CASSSLVGLSYNEQFF. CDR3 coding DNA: TGTGCCAGCAGTTCTCTCGTCGGGTTATCCTACAATGAGCAGTTCTTC.

The CDR3 region is CASSPTFRDYLAKNIQYF. The CDR3 region has the DNA TGTGCCAGCAGCCCTACGTTTCGGGACTACCTAGCCAAAAACATTCAGTACTTC. This rearrangement joins TRBV5-4 to TRBJ2-4, with 7 positions matching TRBD2. V lost 4 bases, J lost 0 bases, and 13 bases stayed unmatched. The germline gives CDR1 SGHNT, CDR2 YYREEE (reference sequence). The CDR3 covers 18 residues.

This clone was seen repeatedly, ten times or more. CDR3 loop: CAISGTSDNQETQYF. DNA of the CDR3: TGTGCCATCAGCGGGACTAGCGACAACCAAGAGACCCAGTACTTC. The rearrangement uses TRBV10-3 and TRBJ2-5; 10 bases map to TRBD2. The CDR3 has 15 residues. Per germline, CDR1 ENHRY and CDR2 SYGVKD. V was clipped by 6 bases and J by 0 bases; unmatched bases: 4.

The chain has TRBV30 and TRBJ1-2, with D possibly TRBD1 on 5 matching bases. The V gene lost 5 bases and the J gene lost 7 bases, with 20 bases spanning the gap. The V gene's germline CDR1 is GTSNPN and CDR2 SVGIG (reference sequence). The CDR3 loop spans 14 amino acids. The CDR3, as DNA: TGTGCCTGGCCCTCGAGCAGGGAGAACGGTGGCTACACCTTC. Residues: CAWPSSRENGGYTF.

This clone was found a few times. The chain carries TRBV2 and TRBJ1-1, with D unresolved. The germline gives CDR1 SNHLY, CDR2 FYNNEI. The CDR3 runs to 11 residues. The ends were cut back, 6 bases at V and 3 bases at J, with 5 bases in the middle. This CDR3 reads CASRQHTEAFF. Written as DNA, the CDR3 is TGTGCCAGCAGACAGCACACTGAAGCTTTCTTT.